The 32 T cell receptor beta chains below come from one sample, sequenced in a study of shared clonotypes between healthy human individuals. CD45RO-negative CD8 cells positively selected for CCR7 made up the naive population, which excluded terminally differentiated effector memory CD45RA+ cells. TCRdb's copy holds only in-frame clones and misses some; the assay was immunoSEQ multiplex PCR. Of almost 700,000 clones in the sample, 92% were seen once. Source material: naive CD8+ T cells sorted from blood. The receptors derive from a man aged 30 to 45 in good health.

This clone was picked up a small number of times. The V and J genes are TRBV5-1 and TRBJ1-1; D possibly corresponds to TRBD1 (5 bases). CDR1 and CDR2 (germline): SGHRS, YFSETQ. The V end lost 2 bases, the J end lost 5 bases, and 10 bases lay between the germline ends. The CDR3 has 13 residues. The CDR3 coding sequence is TGCGCCAGCAGCTTTCAGGGAAGAACTGAAGCTTTCTTT. It yields the protein CASSFQGRTEAFF.

This chain connects TRBV23-1 to TRBJ2-6; 10 positions match TRBD1. TRBV23-1 is an ORF, and what it does is uncertain. The CDR3 covers 21 residues. V dropped 0 bases and J dropped 0; count of bases not matched to a gene: 11. CDR3 in amino acids: CASSQSPNGQGDPSGANVLTF. CDR3 sequence (DNA): TGCGCCAGCAGTCAATCCCCAAATGGACAGGGGGACCCCTCTGGGGCCAACGTCCTGACTTTC.

The rearrangement joins TRBV6-5 to TRBJ2-7, with a tentative D call TRBD1 (6 bases). The CDR3 totals 16 residues. Per germline, CDR1 MNHEY and CDR2 SVGAGI. The V end was cut by 3 bases, the J end by 3 bases, with 18 bases between. The CDR3 loop is CASSYLSTGQLYEQYF. In DNA form, the CDR3 reads TGTGCCAGCAGTTATCTCTCGACAGGACAGCTCTACGAGCAGTACTTC.

This clone was observed a handful of times. DNA for the CDR3: TGTGCCTGGAGTTATCTGAACACTGAAGCTTTCTTT. The encoded protein is CAWSYLNTEAFF. This chain uses TRBV30 with TRBJ1-1; D is uncertain. The germline V gene has CDR1 GTSNPN and CDR2 SVGIG (reference sequence). The CDR3 runs 12 residues. V gave up 2 bases and J gave up 0 bases, with 4 bases separating them.

The gene calls are TRBV10-1 and TRBJ1-1; D unresolved. Trimming removed 4 bases at V and 5 bases at J, with 20 bases between. CDR1 and CDR2 (germline): WNHNN, SYGVQD (reference sequence). The CDR3 spans 16 residues. CDR3 residues: CASSGNDLGKTTEAFF. Written as DNA, the CDR3 is TGCGCCAGCAGTGGAAATGATTTGGGAAAAACGACTGAAGCTTTCTTT.

The DNA for the CDR3 is TGCAGCGTTGTAATAGCGGGAGCTCCCTACGAGCAGTACTTC. This encodes CSVVIAGAPYEQYF. The chain uses TRBV29-1 and TRBJ2-7; 9 bases are shared with TRBD2. From germline, CDR1 is SQVTM and CDR2 ANQGSEA. The CDR3 spans 14 residues. With V trimmed by 4 bases and J by 2 bases, 6 bases remained unmatched.

The chain combines TRBV27 with TRBJ1-1; D not resolved. The CDR3 covers 11 residues. Trimming removed 6 bases at V and 11 bases at J, with 13 bases between. The germline V gene encodes CDR1 MNHEY and CDR2 SMNVEV (reference sequence). In nucleotides, the CDR3 is TGTGCCAGCAGATCCGGGTCCCGGGCTTTCTTT. It is translated as CASRSGSRAFF.

Comment on this clone: At one end the junction does not follow the germline gene, possibly because of a read error. V gene TRBV29-1 combines with J gene TRBJ1-1; unclear D gene. CDR1 is SQVTM and CDR2 is ANQGSEA in the germline V gene. The CDR3 totals 8 residues. This chain's CDR3 is CSVDWGVF. CDR3 nucleotides: TGCAGCGTTGATTGGGGAGTCTTT.

The chain uses TRBV9 and TRBJ2-1, with 12 bases that match TRBD2. The V gene's germline CDR1 is SGDLS and CDR2 YYNGEE. The CDR3 is made up of 16 amino acids. The V gene end was trimmed by 1 base and the J gene end by 5 bases; junction bases not matched to a gene: 4. CDR3 loop: CASSVMASGRDNEQFF. CDR3 nucleotide sequence: TGTGCCAGCAGCGTAATGGCTAGCGGGAGGGACAATGAGCAGTTCTTC.

J is TRBJ1-1 and V is TRBV9; D remains unclear. The CDR3 totals 16 residues. Germline CDR1 reads SGDLS; CDR2 reads YYNGEE. Deletions cut 0 bases from V and 1 base from J, with 13 bases between. The CDR3 DNA reads TGTGCCAGCAGCGTAGAGCCCCATCCGGGGAACACTGAAGCTTTCTTT. This gives the protein CASSVEPHPGNTEAFF.

The V gene is TRBV7-2, the J gene TRBJ2-1; D ambiguous. With 6 bases removed from V and 7 bases from J, the gap between germline ends came to 13 bases. The CDR3 is 13 amino acids. Germline values: CDR1 SGHTA, CDR2 FQGNSA. CDR3 DNA sequence: TGTGCCAGCAGAATGGACCCCCGAAATGAGCAGTTCTTC. Translated, it gives CASRMDPRNEQFF.

The gene calls are TRBV7-2 and TRBJ2-3, with 9 bases matching TRBD2. Germline CDR1 is SGHTA and CDR2 is FQGNSA. Unmatched junction bases numbered 2, after V lost 0 bases and J lost 1 base. The CDR3 is made up of 16 amino acids. The CDR3 sequence: CASSLAPSGGTDTQYF. The DNA for the CDR3 is TGTGCCAGCAGCTTAGCCCCTAGCGGGGGCACAGATACGCAGTATTTT.

The chain uses TRBV10-3 and TRBJ2-1; D is perhaps TRBD2 (6 bases). Trimming left V 2 bases short and J 15 bases short, with 17 bases between. The CDR3 covers 13 residues. Germline V gene sequence: CDR1 ENHRY, CDR2 SYGVKD. The CDR3 nucleotides are TGTGCCATCAGTGAGGGGGGGTTCGTAAGTTGGTTCTTC. This translates into CAISEGGFVSWFF.

This sequence joins TRBV7-6 and TRBJ2-2, with 8 bases lining up with TRBD1. The CDR3 extends over 17 amino acids. The junction had 9 bases not matched to a gene; V was cut back by 4 bases and J by 2 bases. Germline V gene sequence: CDR1 SGHVS, CDR2 FNYEAQ. CDR3 loop: CASSSAMTGANTGELFF. The CDR3, as DNA: TGTGCCAGCAGCTCCGCTATGACAGGGGCTAACACCGGGGAGCTGTTTTTT. The full variable domain, in which reference TRBV7-6 and TRBJ2-2 provide the parts outside the CDR3, is GAGVSQSPRYKVTKRGQDVALRCDPISGHVSLYWYRQALGQGPEFLTYFNYEAQQDKSGLPNDRFSAERPEGSISTLTIQRTEQRDSAMYRCASSSAMTGANTGELFFGEGSRLTVL.

The rearrangement links TRBV11-2 to TRBJ2-7; a possible D gene is TRBD2 (5 bases). Between the trimmed V and J ends, which lost 6 bases and 6 bases, there was a span of 15 bases. Germline loops: CDR1 SGHAT, CDR2 FQNNGV. This CDR3 is 13 amino acids long. CDR3 in DNA: TGTGCCAGCAGGCCTACTAGACGGGGCGAGCAGTACTTC. This encodes CASRPTRRGEQYF. The whole variable domain, remainder taken from reference TRBV11-2 and TRBJ2-7, is EAGVAQSPRYKIIEKRQSVAFWCNPISGHATLYWYQQILGQGPKLLIQFQNNGVVDDSQLPKDRFSAERLKGVDSTLKIQPAKLEDSAVYLCASRPTRRGEQYFGPGTRLTVT.

The chain couples TRBV15 to TRBJ2-7, with D maybe TRBD2 (5 bases). The CDR3 runs to 13 residues. Germline V CDR1 and CDR2: LNHNV, YYDKDF (reference sequence). The V end was cut by 1 base, the J end by 6 bases, with 10 bases between. The CDR3 nucleotides are TGTGCCACCAGCAGAGTTAGCGACATCGAGCAGTACTTC. Translation gives CATSRVSDIEQYF.

The chain uses TRBV5-4 and TRBJ2-1, with D perhaps TRBD1 or TRBD2 (5 bases each). Trimming stripped 0 bases from V and 5 bases from J, with 12 bases between. Per the germline V gene, CDR1 is SGHNT and CDR2 is YYREEE (reference sequence). The CDR3 loop spans 15 amino acids. The CDR3 spells CASSLAWGSDNEQFF. CDR3 DNA: TGTGCCAGCAGCTTGGCCTGGGGGAGTGACAATGAGCAGTTCTTC.

The chain couples TRBV4-1 to TRBJ1-4, with 9 bases lining up with TRBD1. This CDR3 has 15 residues. V shed 1 base and J 3 bases; nucleotides not matched to a gene: 0. CDR1 and CDR2 from the germline V gene are MGHRA and YSYEKL. The CDR3 region is CASSQGTGANEKLFF. DNA of the CDR3: TGCGCCAGCAGCCAAGGGACAGGGGCTAATGAAAAACTGTTTTTT.

The chain couples TRBV27 to TRBJ2-3, with TRBD2 matching 8 bases. CDR3 length equals 16 residues. Losses at the gene ends were 7 bases for V and 3 bases for J; bases not matched to a gene: 12. Germline CDR1 and CDR2: MNHEY and SMNVEV (reference sequence). This CDR3 is CASTLRAGDVTDTQYF. The DNA for the CDR3 is TGTGCCAGCACCCTCCGAGCGGGAGATGTGACAGATACGCAGTATTTT.

The chain uses TRBV7-9 and TRBJ2-7, with 7 bases that match TRBD2. J gave up 5 bases and V 5 bases, and 3 bases lay outside the gene matches. The V gene's germline CDR1 is SEHNR and CDR2 FQNEAQ (reference sequence). The CDR3 has 12 amino acids. The CDR3 sequence: CASSPAGDEQYF. DNA of the CDR3: TGTGCCAGCAGCCCGGCGGGGGACGAGCAGTACTTC.

This clone has just one count. Other DNA sequences in the same sample also yield this CDR3. This sequence joins TRBV5-1 and TRBJ2-3; 7 bases are a match to TRBD1. Looked up from germline, CDR1 is SGHRS and CDR2 is YFSETQ. V shed 0 bases and J 0 bases; nucleotides not matched to a gene: 1. This CDR3 contains 15 residues. CDR3 in DNA: TGCGCCAGCAGCTTGGAGGGGGCTAGCACAGATACGCAGTATTTT. The encoded protein is CASSLEGASTDTQYF.

The V call is TRBV4-1, the J call TRBJ2-1, with 7 bases fitting TRBD2. V shed 3 bases and J 5 bases; nucleotides not matched to a gene: 13. CDR3 size: 17 residues. Germline CDR1 reads MGHRA; CDR2 reads YSYEKL. The CDR3 DNA reads as TGCGCCAGCAGCCACCTTTTGGGGGGAGGGCCCAACAATGAGCAGTTCTTC. Its protein product is CASSHLLGGGPNNEQFF.

V usage is TRBV28 and J usage is TRBJ1-5, with 7 bases lining up with TRBD1. Germline CDR1 MDHEN, CDR2 SYDVKM. This CDR3 is 16 amino acids long. Trimming removed 4 bases from V and 4 bases from J; junction bases left unmatched: 10. CDR3 DNA: TGTGCCAGCAGTTATTACAGACAGGGTCGGAATCAGCCCCAGCATTTT. Its protein product is CASSYYRQGRNQPQHF. Looking up the rest from reference TRBV28 and TRBJ1-5 gives the full variable domain: DVKVTQSSRYLVKRTGEKVFLECVQDMDHENMFWYRQDPGLGLRLIYFSYDVKMKEKGDIPEGYSVSREKKERFSLILESASTNQTSMYLCASSYYRQGRNQPQHFGDGTRLSIL.

The rearrangement uses TRBV11-2 and TRBJ2-7, with 8 bases identical to TRBD2. V lost 0 bases, J lost 4 bases, and 8 bases stayed unmatched. The germline V gene has CDR1 SGHAT and CDR2 FQNNGV. The CDR3 sequence is 16 residues long. The CDR3 DNA follows: TGTGCCAGCAGCTTAGATGGAGCGGGGGCAGGGTACGAGCAGTACTTC. Translating it yields CASSLDGAGAGYEQYF.

With regard to this clone: Within the sample, other DNA sequences also encode this same CDR3. This chain connects TRBV27 to TRBJ2-7; 11 bases match TRBD2. The junction had 3 bases not matched to a gene; V was cut back by 5 bases and J by 3 bases. Germline V gene lookup returns CDR1 MNHEY and CDR2 SMNVEV (reference sequence). The CDR3 is 14 residues long. In DNA, the CDR3 is TGTGCCAGCAGTCCGGGGACTAGCGGCTACGAGCAGTACTTC. This encodes CASSPGTSGYEQYF.

The CDR3 DNA reads TGTGCCAGCAGCTTACCGAGGGGGCCATCGACTAGCGGGAGCAATGAGCAGTTCTTC. Its translation is CASSLPRGPSTSGSNEQFF. The J gene is TRBJ2-1, the V gene TRBV7-2, with 12 bases lining up with TRBD2. J was trimmed by 6 bases and V by 2 bases; bases with no gene match: 14. Germline lookup yields CDR1 SGHTA and CDR2 FQGNSA. The CDR3 sequence is 19 residues long.

The V gene is TRBV7-2, the J gene TRBJ2-7; D might be TRBD2 (6 bases). This CDR3 contains 13 residues. V was pared by 2 bases and J by 4 bases, with 9 bases between. In germline, CDR1 is SGHTA, CDR2 FQGNSA. The CDR3 loop is CASSLWAGYEQYF. CDR3 nucleotides: TGTGCCAGCAGCTTATGGGCGGGGTACGAGCAGTACTTC.

This rearrangement joins TRBV9 to TRBJ1-5; 9 nucleotides agree with TRBD1. This CDR3 contains 15 residues. Germline CDR1 and CDR2: SGDLS and YYNGEE. Trimming took 0 bases from V and 8 from J; bases not matched to a gene: 6. CDR3 DNA sequence: TGTGCCAGCAGCGTAGCCGGGACAGGGATGGAGCCCCAGCATTTT. It encodes CASSVAGTGMEPQHF. Full variable domain (missing parts from reference TRBV9 and TRBJ1-5): DSGVTQTPKHLITATGQRVTLRCSPRSGDLSVYWYQQSLDQGLQFLIQYYNGEERAKGNILERFSAQQFPDLHSELNLSSLELGDSALYFCASSVAGTGMEPQHFGDGTRLSIL.

V and J are TRBV7-7 and TRBJ2-1; no definite D call. The CDR3 has 13 amino acids. The germline gives CDR1 SSHAT, CDR2 FNYEAQ (reference sequence). Trimming took off 1 base at V and 12 bases at J, with 13 bases between the two ends. The CDR3 sequence is CASSLGMDGTQFF. The CDR3, as DNA: TGTGCCAGCAGCTTAGGGATGGACGGCACGCAGTTCTTC.

The CDR3: CASSSPPTGSTDTQYF. The DNA for the CDR3 is TGTGCCAGCAGTTCACCACCAACAGGGAGCACAGATACGCAGTATTTT. V and J are TRBV27 and TRBJ2-3; TRBD1 might be the D (6 bases). CDR1 MNHEY and CDR2 SMNVEV come from the germline V gene (reference sequence). The CDR3 covers 16 residues. V shed 4 bases and J shed 0 bases, with 14 bases lying between them.

This clone was counted once. V is TRBV15 and J is TRBJ2-3; D may correspond to TRBD1 or TRBD2 (5 bases each). This CDR3 spans 15 amino acids. Germline V gene lookup returns CDR1 LNHNV and CDR2 YYDKDF (reference sequence). V was clipped by 0 bases and J by 0 bases, with 7 bases between them. The CDR3 region has the DNA TGTGCCACCAGCAGAGATGGGGGTAGCACAGATACGCAGTATTTT. It specifies CATSRDGGSTDTQYF.

The chain employs TRBV19 and TRBJ2-1, with 10 bases identical to TRBD1. This CDR3 is 15 amino acids long. Germline lookup yields CDR1 LNHDA and CDR2 SQIVND (reference sequence). V was pared by 6 bases and J by 3 bases, with 5 bases of the junction left unmatched. The CDR3 loop is CASRTDRGLYNEQFF. In DNA, the CDR3 is TGTGCCAGTAGGACAGACAGGGGGCTCTACAATGAGCAGTTCTTC. The variable domain in full, with the rest retrieved from reference TRBV19 and TRBJ2-1, is DGGITQSPKYLFRKEGQNVTLSCEQNLNHDAMYWYRQDPGQGLRLIYYSQIVNDFQKGDIAEGYSVSREKKESFPLTVTSAQKNPTAFYLCASRTDRGLYNEQFFGPGTRLTVL.